What follows is one TCR beta chain and its context. The V segment lost 4 bases and the J segment 9 bases; nucleotides outside the gene matches: 5. CDR1 is LNHNV and CDR2 is YYDKDF in the germline V gene (reference sequence). The CDR3 runs to 14 residues. The repertoire was sequenced with immunoSEQ multiplex PCR; TCRdb's copy has only in-frame clones and lacks some. The table includes some 85,000 clones, about 82% detected once. These data come from a study of PD-1 blockade in mismatch repair-deficient tumors. The rearrangement joins TRBV15 to TRBJ2-7, with 14 bases aligning to TRBD2. The starting material was peripheral blood, obtained 44 weeks after starting pembrolizumab. This clonotype was sampled from an adult with mismatch repair-deficient cancer. The CDR3 coding sequence is TGTGCCACCAGCACGGGGACTAGCGGGAGAACGCAGTACTTC. The encoded protein is CATSTGTSGRTQYF.